Sequencing of this TCR beta chain was carried out in a study of T cell responses to AZD1222 COVID-19 vaccine. Study-wide context: Analysis merged second doses at about 4 or about 12 weeks.

General study findings and limits: Of the AZD1222 recipients, only 6 or 7 were seropositive at baseline. Every sample of the repertoires postdated the peak T cell response. Donors, mostly white British, included more females; clonal diversity was possibly underestimated.

Generated by immunoSEQ multiplex PCR, the TCRdb table keeps only in-frame clones and is missing some. The repertoire holds 80,000 or so clones, with roughly 87% as singletons. CDR3 length: 16 residues. V lost 0 bases and J 2 bases, leaving 14 bases between the germline ends. The germline V gene has CDR1 LGHNA and CDR2 YNFKEQ. This clone appeared a few times. What it binds is not known. This specimen was peripheral blood, taken on day 0 of AZD1222 vaccination. The chain recombines TRBV4-2 with TRBJ2-7; D possibly matches TRBD1 or TRBD2 (5 bases each). The receptor's source is an adult in good health. CDR3 sequence (DNA): TGTGCCAGCAGCCAAGACCTCATCGGGGCCACCTACGAGCAGTACTTC. It encodes CASSQDLIGATYEQYF.